This record looks at one TCR beta chain sequence and its context. Clinical history reported by participants formed the basis on which cohorts were assigned. This sample stems from a study of blood T cell repertoires in COVID-19. Study details: PBMCs, B-cell-depleted T cells, or T cells provided the cDNA or gDNA that made up the material.

Per the original data handling: Amplified reference gene primers provided the basis for estimating nucleated cell counts. Sequencing used immunoSEQ multiplex PCR; TCRdb keeps in-frame clones, though not all of them. Clone size and V and J calls were adopted from that table, with D and trimming inferred from the DNA. This sample has some 220,000 clones, with 88% found just once. The ends were cut back, 0 bases at V and 6 bases at J, with 7 bases in the middle. The CDR3 consists of 13 residues. Germline V gives CDR1 SGHDT, CDR2 YYEEEE. The rearrangement uses TRBV5-6 and TRBJ1-5, with D possibly being TRBD1 (6 bases). The receptor was derived from a woman under 40 who had recovered from COVID-19. The sequenced material came from PBMCs or T cells enriched from blood (not recorded which). The CDR3 loop is CASSLGRGQPQHF. The CDR3, as DNA: TGTGCCAGCAGCTTGGGCAGGGGTCAGCCCCAGCATTTT.